These 26 T cell receptor beta chains originate from one sample sequenced in a study of cytomegalovirus exposure and HLA in healthy donors. The PCR employed 60 Vbeta primers together with 13 Jbeta primers. This table comes from immunoSEQ multiplex PCR, and its TCRdb copy is limited to in-frame clones, with some not included. Of about 250,000 clones detected, around nine tenths appear once; the ten largest clones hold 1.5% to 2%. Specimen: PBMCs. Receptors originate from a girl aged 2 to 10 in good health and CMV-seronegative.

The J gene is TRBJ2-3, the V gene TRBV30; the D gene is possibly TRBD2 (5 bases). V lost 0 bases and J 4 bases, leaving 8 bases between the germline ends. The germline V gene encodes CDR1 GTSNPN and CDR2 SVGIG (reference sequence). CDR3 length: 13 residues. The DNA of the CDR3 is TGTGCCTGGAGTGTTACTAGTCCAGATACGCAGTATTTT. Protein sequence: CAWSVTSPDTQYF.

The chain uses TRBV7-9 and TRBJ2-2; TRBD2 aligns across 13 bases. CDR3 length: 17 amino acids. Germline V lookup: CDR1 SEHNR, CDR2 FQNEAQ (reference sequence). J gave up 6 bases and V 4 bases, and 8 bases lay outside the gene matches. CDR3 DNA sequence: TGTGCCAGCAGCTCCATGACTAGCGGGAGGACGTCCGGGGAGCTGTTTTTT. Its translation: CASSSMTSGRTSGELFF.

The chain uses TRBV4-2 and TRBJ2-1, with unresolved D. The germline gives CDR1 LGHNA, CDR2 YNFKEQ. V was trimmed by 2 bases and J by 5 bases, leaving 10 bases between them. The CDR3 has 14 amino acids. CDR3 in DNA: TGTGCCAGCAGCCAACCCCAGCGAGACAATGAGCAGTTCTTC. Its translation is CASSQPQRDNEQFF.

Concerning this clone itself: In the same sample, other DNA sequences code for this CDR3. V usage is TRBV6-6 and J usage is TRBJ2-7, with 7 nucleotides matching TRBD1. CDR3 size: 14 residues. With V trimmed by 6 bases and J by 2 bases, 7 bases remained unmatched. Per germline, CDR1 MNHNY and CDR2 SVGAGI (reference sequence). DNA for the CDR3: TGTGCCAGCAGCGTGACAGGGACAACCTACGAGCAGTACTTC. Encoded protein: CASSVTGTTYEQYF.

The V and J genes are TRBV5-1 and TRBJ1-1; D unresolved. CDR3 size: 16 residues. In germline, CDR1 is SGHRS, CDR2 YFSETQ. V shed 1 base and J shed 0 bases, with 13 bases lying between them. Here the CDR3 DNA reads TGCGCCAGCAGCTTGTTATCAGAGGAAATGAACACTGAAGCTTTCTTT. Protein sequence: CASSLLSEEMNTEAFF.

The rearrangement links TRBV28 to TRBJ1-6; D perhaps matches TRBD1 (5 bases). The germline V gene has CDR1 MDHEN and CDR2 SYDVKM. The CDR3 contains 13 residues. V was pared by 3 bases and J by 8 bases, with 8 bases between. The CDR3 here is CASSFGGYSPLHF. For the CDR3, the DNA is TGTGCCAGCAGTTTCGGGGGGTATTCACCCCTCCACTTT.

The chain is built from TRBV5-6 and TRBJ1-4; 8 nucleotides match TRBD1. Germline V lookup: CDR1 SGHDT, CDR2 YYEEEE. The CDR3 contains 15 residues. V lost 5 bases and J lost 5; bases outside the gene matches: 8. The CDR3 nucleotides are TGTGCCAGCAGGGGGCCCGGACAGGGAAATGAAAAACTGTTTTTT. Protein product: CASRGPGQGNEKLFF.

The chain joins TRBV4-2 to TRBJ2-1; TRBD2 matches 13 bases. Trimming cost V 1 base and J 15 bases; bases outside gene matches: 6. Germline values: CDR1 LGHNA, CDR2 YNFKEQ. The CDR3 has 14 residues. The DNA for the CDR3 is TGTGCCAGCAGCCAAGGGACTAGCGGGGGCATGCGGTTCTTC. Translation: CASSQGTSGGMRFF.

The rearrangement links TRBV9 to TRBJ1-5; TRBD1 aligns across 8 bases. Trimming took 8 bases from V and 3 from J; bases not matched to a gene: 4. This CDR3 spans 13 amino acids. Germline loops: CDR1 SGDLS, CDR2 YYNGEE. CDR3 DNA: TGTGCCAGTGGGACAGGCTACAATCAGCCCCAGCATTTT. It translates to CASGTGYNQPQHF.

This chain uses TRBV5-4 with TRBJ1-4; 12 bases align to TRBD1. The ends lost 5 bases at V and 0 bases at J; junction bases unmatched: 5. CDR3 length: 17 amino acids. Per germline, CDR1 SGHNT and CDR2 YYREEE (reference sequence). The CDR3 DNA reads TGTGCCAGCAGTAAAGGGACAGGGGGCCCAACTAATGAAAAACTGTTTTTT. Residues: CASSKGTGGPTNEKLFF.

The chain's CDR3 is CASSLWTDYEQYF. The CDR3, as DNA: TGTGCCAGCAGCCTATGGACAGACTACGAGCAGTACTTC. The gene calls are TRBV5-5 and TRBJ2-7, with D possibly matching TRBD1 (6 bases). V was trimmed by 4 bases and J by 3 bases, leaving 11 bases between them. Germline-derived CDR1 and CDR2 are SGHKS and YYEKEE (reference sequence). The CDR3 consists of 13 residues.

This chain joins TRBV9 and TRBJ2-1, with 7 positions matching TRBD2. Germline CDR1 and CDR2: SGDLS and YYNGEE. The V and J ends lost 3 bases and 3 bases, in that order; junction bases with no gene match: 3. This CDR3 spans 14 amino acids. The CDR3 spells CASSALADYNEQFF. For the CDR3, the DNA is TGTGCCAGCAGCGCTCTAGCGGACTACAATGAGCAGTTCTTC.

This chain connects TRBV10-2 to TRBJ2-3, with TRBD2 matching over 10 bases. Trimming at V came to 9 bases and at J to 6 bases, leaving 9 bases not matched to a gene. Germline CDR1 WSHSY, CDR2 SAAADI. The CDR3 contains 14 residues. The CDR3 DNA is TGCGCCAGTGGATCTAGCGGGAGTCCGGATACGCAGTATTTT. Translation gives CASGSSGSPDTQYF.

This chain joins TRBV4-2 and TRBJ2-5, with a weak D call TRBD2 (6 bases). V lost 4 bases and J 4 bases, leaving 19 bases between the germline ends. This CDR3 has 16 residues. Germline V lookup: CDR1 LGHNA, CDR2 YNFKEQ. CDR3 in DNA: TGTGCCAGCAGCCCGGGAGATGGGGCGGGGACAGAGACCCAGTACTTC. This gives the protein CASSPGDGAGTETQYF.

V usage is TRBV2 and J usage is TRBJ2-4; D is possibly TRBD1 (6 bases). V was cut by 6 bases and J by 10 bases, with 10 bases left in between. Per germline, CDR1 SNHLY and CDR2 FYNNEI. The CDR3 is 11 residues long. The CDR3 is CASSSGDIQYF. CDR3 nucleotide sequence: TGTGCCAGCAGCTCAGGGGATATTCAGTACTTC.

This chain joins TRBV5-1 and TRBJ2-2, with TRBD2 matching over 9 bases. Germline CDR1 and CDR2: SGHRS and YFSETQ. V lost 3 bases to trimming and J lost 3 bases; unmatched junction nucleotides: 3. CDR3 size: 15 residues. CDR3 loop: CASSSRLADTGELFF. As DNA, the CDR3 is TGCGCCAGCAGCTCTCGACTAGCGGACACCGGGGAGCTGTTTTTT.

Turning to this clone: The sample contains more than one DNA sequence encoding this CDR3. This chain uses TRBV9 with TRBJ2-7, with D possibly being TRBD2 (5 bases). V was shortened by 4 bases and J by 4 bases, with 12 bases between the two germline ends. CDR3 length equals 13 residues. CDR1 is SGDLS and CDR2 is YYNGEE in the germline V gene. CDR3 DNA: TGTGCCAGCAGCCCCCGGACGGGGTACGAGCAGTACTTC. Amino acids: CASSPRTGYEQYF. The whole variable domain, remainder taken from reference TRBV9 and TRBJ2-7, is DSGVTQTPKHLITATGQRVTLRCSPRSGDLSVYWYQQSLDQGLQFLIQYYNGEERAKGNILERFSAQQFPDLHSELNLSSLELGDSALYFCASSPRTGYEQYFGPGTRLTVT.

This chain links TRBV6-1 with TRBJ1-4, with D perhaps TRBD1 (6 bases). The germline CDR1 and CDR2 sequences are MNHNS and SASEGT. This CDR3 has 12 amino acids. With 7 bases removed from V and 6 bases from J, the gap between germline ends came to 9 bases. The CDR3 coding sequence is TGTGCCAGCAACAGGGATTATGAAAAACTGTTTTTT. This encodes CASNRDYEKLFF.

The chain carries TRBV5-1 and TRBJ2-5; TRBD2 matches 9 bases. This CDR3 is 16 amino acids long. Germline-derived CDR1 and CDR2 are SGHRS and YFSETQ. V lost 0 bases and J lost 5; bases outside the gene matches: 8. CDR3 residues: CASSLGGRGGLETQYF. The CDR3 nucleotides are TGCGCCAGCAGCTTGGGAGGGCGGGGGGGCTTGGAGACCCAGTACTTC.

The V gene is TRBV5-4, the J gene TRBJ2-5; 9 nucleotides align to TRBD2. Germline V lookup: CDR1 SGHNT, CDR2 YYREEE (reference sequence). This CDR3 is 15 amino acids long. V lost 3 bases to trimming and J lost 3 bases; unmatched junction nucleotides: 6. CDR3 sequence: CASSYRGGAKETQYF. The CDR3 DNA follows: TGTGCCAGCAGCTACCGCGGGGGGGCCAAAGAGACCCAGTACTTC.

The chain employs TRBV6-6 and TRBJ2-7; TRBD1 might be the D (7 bases). This CDR3 contains 15 residues. Germline-derived CDR1 and CDR2 are MNHNY and SVGAGI (reference sequence). V was trimmed by 0 bases and J by 7 bases, leaving 16 bases between them. The CDR3 here is CASSYSRQGLEEQYF. The CDR3, as DNA: TGTGCCAGCAGTTACTCTCGACAGGGACTTGAGGAGCAGTACTTC.

The sample holds a few counts of this clone. The V gene is TRBV7-8, the J gene TRBJ2-5; D may be TRBD1 (5 bases). The germline CDR1 and CDR2 sequences are SGHVS and FQNEAQ. The CDR3 length is 12 residues. Trimming stripped 2 bases from V and 4 bases from J, with 5 bases between. CDR3 DNA: TGTGCCAGCAGCTTACAGGGAGAGACCCAGTACTTC. It encodes CASSLQGETQYF.

The genes are TRBV27 and TRBJ2-1; 9 bases align to TRBD2. The CDR3 is made up of 14 amino acids. Trimming took 3 bases from V and 8 from J; bases not matched to a gene: 5. The germline V gene encodes CDR1 MNHEY and CDR2 SMNVEV (reference sequence). The CDR3 loop reads CASSLSSGGYEQFF. DNA for the CDR3: TGTGCCAGCAGTTTGAGTAGCGGGGGCTATGAGCAGTTCTTC.

This chain joins TRBV20-1 and TRBJ1-1; TRBD1 aligns across 7 bases. V lost 6 bases to trimming and J lost 7 bases; unmatched junction nucleotides: 5. CDR1 and CDR2 from the germline V gene are DFQATT and SNEGSKA (reference sequence). The CDR3 spans 11 residues. The CDR3 DNA follows: TGCAGTGCGCCAAGACAGGGTGAAGCTTTCTTT. Protein: CSAPRQGEAFF.

The V and J genes are TRBV5-1 and TRBJ2-3, with TRBD2 identical over 13 bases. The junction had 2 bases not matched to a gene; V was cut back by 4 bases and J by 3 bases. Germline-derived CDR1 and CDR2 are SGHRS and YFSETQ. CDR3 length: 15 amino acids. The CDR3 coding sequence is TGCGCCAGCAGCGGACTAGCGGGGGCGACAGATACGCAGTATTTT. Its protein product is CASSGLAGATDTQYF.

The CDR3 loop is CATRVEYGTEAFF. CDR3 in DNA: TGTGCTACCAGGGTCGAATACGGCACTGAAGCTTTCTTT. The J gene is TRBJ1-1, the V gene TRBV12-5; a weak D match, TRBD1 (5 bases). CDR1 LGHNT and CDR2 FRNRAP come from the germline V gene. This CDR3 comprises 13 residues. Trimming removed 10 bases at V and 4 bases at J, with 16 bases between. Complete variable domain (other parts from reference TRBV12-5 and TRBJ1-1): DARVTQTPRHKVTEMGQEVTMRCQPILGHNTVFWYRQTMMQGLELLAYFRNRAPLDDSGMPKDRFSAEMPDATLATLKIQPSEPRDSAVYFCATRVEYGTEAFFGQGTRLTVV.